Listed here are 20 T cell receptor beta chains from one sample, sequenced in a study of graft-versus-host responses after intestinal transplantation. Assay: immunoSEQ multiplex PCR; the TCRdb copy retains only in-frame clones and omits some. Of roughly 89,000 clones in the sample, 91% were seen once. No antigen has been identified for these receptors. This material consisted of unstimulated CD4+ T cells sorted from spleen or lymph node cells, taken before intestinal transplant. Receptors originate from a human donor who received an intestinal transplant.

The rearrangement uses TRBV7-6 and TRBJ1-2; TRBD1 is a possible D gene (5 bases). Looked up from germline, CDR1 is SGHVS and CDR2 is FNYEAQ. V lost 6 bases and J 10 bases, leaving 27 bases between the germline ends. The CDR3 is made up of 16 amino acids. The CDR3, as DNA: TGTGCCAGCAGAAAATCCATCCAGGGCACGTCGGATGACTACACCTTC. Its protein product is CASRKSIQGTSDDYTF.

This clone showed up just once. The genes are TRBV7-9 and TRBJ1-5; TRBD1 agrees at 7 bases. Germline CDR1 SEHNR, CDR2 FQNEAQ (reference sequence). The CDR3 has 15 amino acids. Trimming took 2 bases from V and 1 from J; bases not matched to a gene: 2. Here the CDR3 reads CASSLTGDSNQPQHF. DNA for the CDR3: TGTGCCAGCAGCTTAACAGGGGACAGCAATCAGCCCCAGCATTTT.

The chain is built from TRBV25-1 and TRBJ2-3; no reliable D call. Germline CDR1 reads MGHDK; CDR2 reads SYGVNS. The CDR3 runs 13 residues. V was clipped by 3 bases and J by 2 bases, with 6 bases between them. CDR3 amino acids: CASSEAPTDTQYF. CDR3 sequence (DNA): TGTGCCAGCAGTGAGGCCCCCACAGATACGCAGTATTTT.

This clone has just a few counts. J is TRBJ2-7 and V is TRBV19, with a possible D match to TRBD1 (6 bases). CDR3 size: 12 residues. Trimming took 5 bases from V and 6 from J, leaving 11 bases between them. Germline CDR1 reads LNHDA; CDR2 reads SQIVND (reference sequence). CDR3 in amino acids: CASSLLQGEQYF. CDR3 nucleotides: TGTGCCAGTAGTCTTTTACAGGGCGAGCAGTACTTC.

The chain employs TRBV19 and TRBJ2-7; 7 bases agree with TRBD1. Unmatched junction bases numbered 0, after V lost 1 base and J lost 0 bases. The CDR3 is 14 amino acids. Germline V gene data show CDR1 as LNHDA and CDR2 as SQIVND (reference sequence). In DNA, the CDR3 is TGTGCCAGTAGTATAGGGACAGGCTCCTACGAGCAGTACTTC. Amino acids: CASSIGTGSYEQYF.

The chain has TRBV4-1 and TRBJ1-1; a weak D match, TRBD1 (5 bases). Germline CDR1 is MGHRA and CDR2 is YSYEKL. The CDR3 is 15 amino acids. The V gene lost 1 base and the J gene lost 6 bases, with 15 bases spanning the gap. This CDR3 is CASSQVRVKTSEAFF. The CDR3 region has the DNA TGCGCCAGCAGCCAAGTCAGGGTCAAGACCTCTGAAGCTTTCTTT.

The rearrangement links TRBV5-6 to TRBJ2-3; TRBD1 is a possible D gene (5 bases). Trimming took off 0 bases at V and 2 bases at J, with 10 bases between the two ends. In germline, CDR1 is SGHDT, CDR2 YYEEEE. The CDR3 sequence is 15 residues long. This CDR3 reads CASSLALGDTDTQYF. The CDR3, as DNA: TGTGCCAGCAGCTTGGCCTTAGGGGACACAGATACGCAGTATTTT.

This chain connects TRBV7-8 to TRBJ1-1; maybe TRBD1 (5 bases). Germline-derived CDR1 and CDR2 are SGHVS and FQNEAQ. CDR3 length: 15 residues. Trimming removed 4 bases at V and 6 bases at J, with 18 bases between. The CDR3 spells CASSSGLLKAAEAFF. The CDR3 region has the DNA TGTGCCAGCAGCTCGGGACTACTAAAGGCGGCTGAAGCTTTCTTT.

The rearrangement links TRBV29-1 to TRBJ1-2; TRBD1 aligns across 7 bases. The germline V gene encodes CDR1 SQVTM and CDR2 ANQGSEA. The CDR3 spans 16 residues. Trimming removed 4 bases from V and 0 bases from J; junction bases left unmatched: 11. The CDR3 DNA follows: TGCAGCGTTGGGGGGTGGGACAGAGACTCTAACTATGGCTACACCTTC. Translation gives CSVGGWDRDSNYGYTF. Complete variable domain (other parts from reference TRBV29-1 and TRBJ1-2): SAVISQKPSRDICQRGTSLTIQCQVDSQVTMMFWYRQQPGQSLTLIATANQGSEATYESGFVIDKFPISRPNLTFSTLTVSNMSPEDSSIYLCSVGGWDRDSNYGYTFGSGTRLTVV.

The V and J genes are TRBV21-1 and TRBJ2-7; the tabulated D call, TRBD2, remains unverified against the DNA. TRBV21-1 is deemed a pseudogene. The CDR3 has 18 amino acids. CDR3 coding DNA: TGTGCCAGCAGCAAAGCCCGGGGACAGCGGGGGGGACGCTACGAGCAGTACTTC. Its translation: CASSKARGQRGGRYEQYF.

The genes are TRBV30 and TRBJ1-1; D possibly corresponds to TRBD1 (6 bases). Germline loops: CDR1 GTSNPN, CDR2 SVGIG (reference sequence). The CDR3 has 14 residues. Trimming shortened V by 5 bases and J by 0 bases, and 13 bases separated the two germline ends. CDR3 sequence: CAWARQDMNTEAFF. The CDR3 nucleotides read TGTGCCTGGGCGAGACAGGACATGAACACTGAAGCTTTCTTT. Supplemented by reference TRBV30 and TRBJ1-1, the full variable domain reads SQTIHQWPATLVQPVGSPLSLECTVEGTSNPNLYWYRQAAGRGLQLLFYSVGIGQISSEVPQNLSASRPQDRQFILSSKKLLLSDSGFYLCAWARQDMNTEAFFGQGTRLTVV.

This chain links TRBV5-6 with TRBJ2-2, with D unclear. In germline, CDR1 is SGHDT, CDR2 YYEEEE. Trimming stripped 1 base from V and 0 bases from J, with 13 bases between. This CDR3 has 17 amino acids. CDR3 loop: CASSLTVGSTNTGELFF. CDR3 in DNA: TGTGCCAGCAGCTTGACAGTGGGCTCAACGAACACCGGGGAGCTGTTTTTT.

V usage is TRBV7-2 and J usage is TRBJ2-3; D possibly corresponds to TRBD2 (5 bases). Germline V gene sequence: CDR1 SGHTA, CDR2 FQGNSA. Trimming removed 5 bases from V and 1 base from J, with 19 bases in between. This CDR3 has 17 amino acids. The CDR3 here is CASSPTPLWRGTDTQYF. DNA for the CDR3: TGTGCCAGCAGCCCCACTCCCCTTTGGCGGGGCACAGATACGCAGTATTTT.

The rearrangement links TRBV7-2 to TRBJ1-1; the D gene is possibly TRBD1 (5 bases). Trimming shortened V by 4 bases and J by 6 bases, and 9 bases separated the two germline ends. CDR1 is SGHTA, CDR2 FQGNSA, per germline. The CDR3 extends over 12 amino acids. CDR3 residues: CASSWGRAEAFF. CDR3 DNA sequence: TGTGCCAGCAGCTGGGGCAGGGCTGAAGCTTTCTTT.

The chain uses TRBV5-6 and TRBJ1-3; TRBD1 might be the D (6 bases). Trimming pared 4 bases from V and 2 bases from J, leaving 10 bases between. Germline CDR1 SGHDT, CDR2 YYEEEE. The CDR3 is 14 amino acids. As DNA, the CDR3 is TGTGCCAGCAGCGACAGGACAGCTGGAAACACCATATATTTT. It yields the protein CASSDRTAGNTIYF.

V gene TRBV30 combines with J gene TRBJ2-2; D might be TRBD1 (5 bases). Germline CDR1 GTSNPN, CDR2 SVGIG (reference sequence). Trimming pared 5 bases from V and 7 bases from J, leaving 17 bases between. The CDR3 runs 14 residues. DNA for the CDR3: TGTGCCTGGGGAACAGGTTTATATAACGGGGAGCTGTTTTTT. It is translated as CAWGTGLYNGELFF. The whole variable domain, remainder taken from reference TRBV30 and TRBJ2-2, is SQTIHQWPATLVQPVGSPLSLECTVEGTSNPNLYWYRQAAGRGLQLLFYSVGIGQISSEVPQNLSASRPQDRQFILSSKKLLLSDSGFYLCAWGTGLYNGELFFGEGSRLTVL.

V and J are TRBV9 and TRBJ2-1; TRBD2 aligns across 9 bases. The germline V gene encodes CDR1 SGDLS and CDR2 YYNGEE. V gave up 3 bases and J gave up 9 bases; unmatched junction bases: 13. There are 16 residues in the CDR3. CDR3 protein: CASSGLAGGAKGEQFF. Here the CDR3 DNA reads TGTGCCAGCAGCGGCCTGGCGGGGGGGGCTAAGGGTGAGCAGTTCTTC.

The chain couples TRBV7-9 to TRBJ2-5, with D possibly being TRBD2 (5 bases). CDR1 SEHNR and CDR2 FQNEAQ come from the germline V gene (reference sequence). V gave up 0 bases and J gave up 5 bases, with 13 bases separating them. This CDR3 comprises 15 residues. This chain's CDR3 is CASSLAVGRGETQYF. The CDR3 DNA follows: TGTGCCAGCAGCTTAGCTGTTGGGCGCGGGGAGACCCAGTACTTC.

A few counts support this clone. The chain joins TRBV19 to TRBJ1-5, with 7 bases aligning to TRBD1. V lost 4 bases to trimming and J lost 3 bases; unmatched junction nucleotides: 6. Germline-derived CDR1 and CDR2 are LNHDA and SQIVND (reference sequence). This CDR3 comprises 15 residues. For the CDR3, the DNA is TGTGCCAGTAGTAGAGAACAGGGGCTCAATCAGCCCCAGCATTTT. Translated, it gives CASSREQGLNQPQHF.

The chain recombines TRBV11-3 with TRBJ2-3; 7 positions match TRBD1. The germline CDR1 and CDR2 sequences are SGHNT and YENEEA. Germline trimming cut 10 bases from V and 5 bases from J; bases unmatched to any gene: 9. There are 13 residues in the CDR3. This chain's CDR3 is CATAGPGGDTQYF. The CDR3 DNA follows: TGTGCCACCGCGGGCCCAGGGGGAGATACGCAGTATTTT.